The 31 T cell receptor beta chains presented below share a single source sample, sequenced in a study of blood T cell repertoires in COVID-19. Only in-frame clones appear in the TCRdb table, and some are missing; sequencing was by immunoSEQ multiplex PCR. The table shows about 170,000 clones, with roughly 86% occurring only once. Material: peripheral blood. Receptors originate from a woman of 80 years or more with COVID-19, enrolled during active disease.

The chain links TRBV6-5 to TRBJ1-5, with TRBD1 matching 9 bases. The junction had 2 bases not matched to a gene; V was cut back by 6 bases and J by 5 bases. This CDR3 contains 13 residues. Germline CDR1 and CDR2: MNHEY and SVGAGI. The CDR3 DNA follows: TGTGCCAGCAGACAGGGGGCGCATCAGCCCCAGCATTTT. Encoded protein: CASRQGAHQPQHF.

The rearrangement uses TRBV18 and TRBJ1-5; maybe TRBD1 (6 bases). Per germline, CDR1 KGHSH and CDR2 LQKENI. Trimming took off 6 bases at V and 8 bases at J, with 14 bases between the two ends. The CDR3 runs to 13 residues. The CDR3 spells CASSDSYLKPQHF. Here the CDR3 DNA reads TGTGCCAGCTCGGACAGTTATTTGAAGCCCCAGCATTTT.

This rearrangement joins TRBV7-2 to TRBJ2-3; TRBD1 aligns across 10 bases. Germline V gene sequence: CDR1 SGHTA, CDR2 FQGNSA. The CDR3 totals 15 residues. V shed 7 bases and J 6 bases; nucleotides not matched to a gene: 10. The CDR3 nucleotides are TGTGCCAGCATACCGGGACAGGGGTTTATGGATACGCAGTATTTT. It translates to CASIPGQGFMDTQYF.

The CDR3 loop reads CATSEDRGNYGYTF. The CDR3 DNA reads as TGTGCCACCAGTGAGGACAGGGGGAACTATGGCTACACCTTC. The chain couples TRBV24-1 to TRBJ1-2, with TRBD1 matching over 10 bases. J gave up 2 bases and V 4 bases, and 0 bases lay outside the gene matches. From germline, CDR1 is KGHDR and CDR2 SFDVKD. CDR3 length equals 14 residues.

V is TRBV5-1 and J is TRBJ2-7, with 8 bases lining up with TRBD2. The V gene's germline CDR1 is SGHRS and CDR2 YFSETQ. V trimming: 0 bases; J trimming: 4 bases; junction bases outside the gene matches: 6. The CDR3 runs to 15 residues. CDR3 nucleotide sequence: TGCGCCAGCAGCTTGGGCGGTAGCGGGAAGTACGAGCAGTACTTC. Translated: CASSLGGSGKYEQYF.

The rearrangement links TRBV7-8 to TRBJ2-7; tentatively, D is TRBD1 (5 bases). Looked up from germline, CDR1 is SGHVS and CDR2 is FQNEAQ. The CDR3 covers 15 residues. The V end was cut by 5 bases, the J end by 2 bases, with 16 bases between. CDR3 residues: CASSPQLDRPYEQYF. The CDR3 nucleotides are TGTGCCAGCAGCCCCCAGCTCGACAGACCCTACGAGCAGTACTTC.

The chain couples TRBV4-3 to TRBJ2-2; TRBD1 aligns across 8 bases. Germline V lookup: CDR1 LGHNA, CDR2 YSLEER. This CDR3 spans 14 amino acids. V lost 5 bases to trimming and J lost 3 bases; unmatched junction nucleotides: 2. This CDR3 is CASSKDRDTGELFF. In nucleotides, the CDR3 is TGCGCCAGCAGCAAGGACAGGGACACCGGGGAGCTGTTTTTT.

The chain is built from TRBV7-2 and TRBJ1-4; TRBD1 might be the D (5 bases). The CDR3 covers 15 residues. Germline-derived CDR1 and CDR2 are SGHTA and FQGNSA. Trimming left V 4 bases short and J 3 bases short, with 12 bases between. The CDR3 nucleotides are TGTGCCAGCAGCTCGTCCGGGGGATCTAATGAAAAACTGTTTTTT. It translates to CASSSSGGSNEKLFF.

The V call is TRBV7-2, the J call TRBJ2-1; 7 nucleotides line up with TRBD2. This CDR3 region has 17 residues. The trim removed 5 bases at V and 2 bases at J, leaving 12 bases unmatched. CDR1 is SGHTA, CDR2 FQGNSA, per germline. CDR3 in amino acids: CASSHRGAGVPYNEQFF. The CDR3 DNA is TGTGCCAGCAGCCACCGGGGTGCGGGAGTCCCCTACAATGAGCAGTTCTTC.

This sequence joins TRBV5-1 and TRBJ2-1, with 7 bases matching TRBD2. There are 15 residues in the CDR3. The V gene's germline CDR1 is SGHRS and CDR2 YFSETQ. V gave up 4 bases and J gave up 1 base; unmatched junction bases: 5. The CDR3 sequence is CASSPGTTSYNEQFF. The CDR3 DNA reads as TGCGCCAGCAGCCCCGGGACTACTTCCTACAATGAGCAGTTCTTC.

The chain recombines TRBV6-5 with TRBJ2-1, with 10 nucleotides matching TRBD2. Trimming took 6 bases from V and 6 from J; bases not matched to a gene: 8. The CDR3 is made up of 15 amino acids. In germline, CDR1 is MNHEY, CDR2 SVGAGI. CDR3: CASSLRAGGSNEQFF. The CDR3 bases are TGTGCCAGCAGCCTCCGAGCGGGAGGGTCCAATGAGCAGTTCTTC.

As to this clone: This CDR3 is also generated by other DNA sequences in the sample. The rearrangement joins TRBV7-9 to TRBJ2-2; no firm D call. The ends were cut back, 1 base at V and 2 bases at J, with 5 bases in the middle. CDR1 and CDR2 (germline): SEHNR, FQNEAQ (reference sequence). The CDR3 has 14 residues. CDR3 sequence: CASSLGRNTGELFF. CDR3 nucleotide sequence: TGTGCCAGCAGCTTAGGGAGAAACACCGGGGAGCTGTTTTTT.

CDR3 residues: CASSLGTGTKTQYF. The CDR3 DNA is TGTGCCAGCAGCTTAGGGACAGGGACCAAGACCCAGTACTTC. This chain links TRBV7-2 with TRBJ2-5; 8 bases are shared with TRBD1. Trimming removed 1 base from V and 6 bases from J; junction bases left unmatched: 4. This CDR3 has 14 residues. Per germline, CDR1 SGHTA and CDR2 FQGNSA.

V is TRBV7-2 and J is TRBJ2-4, with TRBD1 as a possible D gene (5 bases). Trimming took off 4 bases at V and 6 bases at J, with 13 bases between the two ends. Germline V gene lookup returns CDR1 SGHTA and CDR2 FQGNSA. The CDR3 runs to 14 residues. The DNA of the CDR3 is TGTGCCAGCAGCTCCGCCAGGGCCGGAAACATTCAGTACTTC. It is translated as CASSSARAGNIQYF.

This clone was counted between two and nine times. The J gene is TRBJ1-2, the V gene TRBV7-9; D unclear. V lost 5 bases and J lost 3, with 7 bases in between. CDR1 is SEHNR and CDR2 is FQNEAQ in the germline V gene (reference sequence). The CDR3 consists of 12 residues. The CDR3 coding sequence is TGTGCCAGCAGCACCGGTGACTATGGCTACACCTTC. Translating gives CASSTGDYGYTF.

The V and J genes are TRBV9 and TRBJ2-5; D uncertain. V lost 1 base to trimming and J lost 4 bases, with 8 bases between them. The CDR3 has 13 amino acids. Germline CDR1 SGDLS, CDR2 YYNGEE. CDR3: CASSVKSGETQYF. As DNA, the CDR3 is TGTGCCAGCAGCGTAAAGTCCGGAGAGACCCAGTACTTC.

The CDR3 loop reads CAISESRAETDNEQFF. Written as DNA, the CDR3 is TGTGCCATCAGTGAGTCGAGAGCGGAAACAGACAATGAGCAGTTCTTC. The chain employs TRBV10-3 and TRBJ2-1; D is perhaps TRBD2 (5 bases). The CDR3 is 16 residues long. Germline V gives CDR1 ENHRY, CDR2 SYGVKD. Trimming shortened V by 0 bases and J by 5 bases, and 14 bases separated the two germline ends.

The V and J genes are TRBV19 and TRBJ1-5; the match to TRBD1 covers 9 bases. CDR3 length: 15 residues. CDR1 is LNHDA and CDR2 is SQIVND in the germline V gene (reference sequence). V lost 6 bases to trimming and J lost 4 bases; unmatched junction nucleotides: 7. CDR3 amino acids: CASRPQGAVNQPQHF. Here the CDR3 DNA reads TGTGCCAGTAGGCCACAGGGGGCAGTAAATCAGCCCCAGCATTTT. The whole variable domain, remainder taken from reference TRBV19 and TRBJ1-5, is DGGITQSPKYLFRKEGQNVTLSCEQNLNHDAMYWYRQDPGQGLRLIYYSQIVNDFQKGDIAEGYSVSREKKESFPLTVTSAQKNPTAFYLCASRPQGAVNQPQHFGDGTRLSIL.

The chain uses TRBV6-5 and TRBJ2-7; 10 nucleotides line up with TRBD2. CDR1 is MNHEY and CDR2 is SVGAGI in the germline V gene. CDR3 length: 15 amino acids. Trimming took 7 bases from V and 0 from J; bases not matched to a gene: 6. The CDR3 reads CASTWTSGSSYEQYF. The CDR3 bases are TGTGCCAGCACTTGGACTAGCGGAAGCTCCTACGAGCAGTACTTC.

The chain uses TRBV7-9 and TRBJ2-3; TRBD2 might be the D (5 bases). The CDR3 loop spans 17 amino acids. The V and J ends lost 4 bases and 0 bases respectively, with 17 bases between them. In germline, CDR1 is SEHNR, CDR2 FQNEAQ (reference sequence). The CDR3 bases are TGTGCCAGCAGCTCGCCGGACTTCTTCGCTAGCACAGATACGCAGTATTTT. Protein: CASSSPDFFASTDTQYF.

The chain uses TRBV7-9 and TRBJ1-2; 9 nucleotides agree with TRBD1. There are 16 residues in the CDR3. Germline trimming cut 5 bases from V and 1 base from J; bases unmatched to any gene: 8. From germline, CDR1 is SEHNR and CDR2 FQNEAQ (reference sequence). This CDR3 reads CASSRGTGRYNYGYTF. Written as DNA, the CDR3 is TGTGCCAGCAGCCGCGGGACAGGGCGATATAACTATGGCTACACCTTC.

The genes are TRBV2 and TRBJ1-6, with D unclear. Germline-derived CDR1 and CDR2 are SNHLY and FYNNEI. V lost 3 bases and J lost 10, with 7 bases in between. The CDR3 is made up of 12 amino acids. The CDR3 here is CASSEAVSPLHF. The CDR3 DNA reads as TGTGCCAGCAGTGAGGCCGTATCACCCCTCCACTTT. The whole variable domain, remainder taken from reference TRBV2 and TRBJ1-6, is EPEVTQTPSHQVTQMGQEVILRCVPISNHLYFYWYRQILGQKVEFLVSFYNNEISEKSEIFDDQFSVERPDGSNFTLKIRSTKLEDSAMYFCASSEAVSPLHFGNGTRLTVT.

V is TRBV28 and J is TRBJ2-7, with a weak D call TRBD2 (5 bases). V was trimmed by 6 bases and J by 6 bases, leaving 18 bases between them. Looked up from germline, CDR1 is MDHEN and CDR2 is SYDVKM. The CDR3 has 14 amino acids. The CDR3: CASSPTRPASEQYF. In DNA, the CDR3 is TGTGCCAGCAGCCCTACTAGACCGGCATCCGAGCAGTACTTC.

There are a few counts of this clone. The chain couples TRBV7-2 to TRBJ2-7, with D perhaps matching TRBD2 (6 bases). Germline assignment: CDR1 SGHTA and CDR2 FQGNSA. Trimming took 0 bases from V and 0 from J, leaving 15 bases between them. This CDR3 is built from 17 residues. This chain's CDR3 is CASSLAGGVTGSYEQYF. DNA for the CDR3: TGTGCCAGCAGCTTAGCGGGCGGGGTTACGGGCTCCTACGAGCAGTACTTC.

This rearrangement joins TRBV9 to TRBJ2-5; D is perhaps TRBD1 (6 bases). V was cut by 0 bases and J by 5 bases, with 17 bases left in between. The CDR3 extends over 16 amino acids. Germline CDR1 and CDR2: SGDLS and YYNGEE. The CDR3 DNA sequence: TGTGCCAGCAGCGTAGATGTGGGGGCCCTCGGGGAGACCCAGTACTTC. This encodes CASSVDVGALGETQYF. Supplemented by reference TRBV9 and TRBJ2-5, the full variable domain reads DSGVTQTPKHLITATGQRVTLRCSPRSGDLSVYWYQQSLDQGLQFLIQYYNGEERAKGNILERFSAQQFPDLHSELNLSSLELGDSALYFCASSVDVGALGETQYFGPGTRLLVL.

The gene calls are TRBV7-2 and TRBJ1-5; D may be TRBD1 (6 bases). The length of the CDR3 is 18 residues. Germline CDR1 is SGHTA and CDR2 is FQGNSA. Between the trimmed V and J ends, which lost 4 bases and 0 bases, there was a span of 19 bases. As DNA, the CDR3 is TGTGCCAGCAGCTCATGGGGACAAGCAAACCATAGCAATCAGCCCCAGCATTTT. Translating gives CASSSWGQANHSNQPQHF. The entire variable domain, with the rest obtained from reference TRBV7-2 and TRBJ1-5, is as follows: GAGVSQSPSNKVTEKGKDVELRCDPISGHTALYWYRQSLGQGLEFLIYFQGNSAPDKSGLPSDRFSAERTGGSVSTLTIQRTQQEDSAVYLCASSSWGQANHSNQPQHFGDGTRLSIL.

The chain has TRBV28 and TRBJ1-2, with unresolved D. This CDR3 comprises 13 residues. The germline CDR1 and CDR2 sequences are MDHEN and SYDVKM. Trimming left V 5 bases short and J 5 bases short, with 12 bases between. The CDR3 sequence is CASSPRSGYGYTF. CDR3 DNA: TGTGCCAGCAGTCCGAGGTCTGGGTATGGCTACACCTTC.

The table lists this clone with many counts. The chain carries TRBV18 and TRBJ1-1; D is undetermined. V lost 5 bases and J 1 base, leaving 14 bases between the germline ends. The CDR3 consists of 15 residues. The germline V gene has CDR1 KGHSH and CDR2 LQKENI. CDR3 region: CASSVGSGQNTEAFF. CDR3 sequence (DNA): TGTGCCAGCTCAGTAGGCAGCGGTCAGAACACTGAAGCTTTCTTT.

The chain uses TRBV4-2 and TRBJ2-7; TRBD2 matches at 7 bases. The junction had 9 bases not matched to a gene; V was cut back by 1 base and J by 6 bases. This CDR3 region has 15 residues. The germline V gene encodes CDR1 LGHNA and CDR2 YNFKEQ. The CDR3 region has the DNA TGTGCCAGCAGCCAAGGAGGCCTAGCGGCGGGCGAGCAGTACTTC. As protein: CASSQGGLAAGEQYF.

The rearrangement joins TRBV28 to TRBJ1-4; tentative D call: TRBD1 (6 bases). The CDR3 runs 15 residues. Trimming removed 7 bases at V and 8 bases at J, with 20 bases between. CDR1 MDHEN and CDR2 SYDVKM come from the germline V gene. DNA for the CDR3: TGTGCCAGCAACGGGGCTGGGACACCGGGGGAAAAACTGTTTTTT. Translated, it gives CASNGAGTPGEKLFF.

The CDR3, as DNA: TGCAGCGGAGGTGCGGGAGGCACAGATACGCAGTATTTT. This encodes CSGGAGGTDTQYF. The chain carries TRBV29-1 and TRBJ2-3; 7 bases map to TRBD2. Germline V gene data show CDR1 as SQVTM and CDR2 as ANQGSEA. V lost 7 bases, J lost 1 base, and 5 bases stayed unmatched. The CDR3 totals 13 residues.